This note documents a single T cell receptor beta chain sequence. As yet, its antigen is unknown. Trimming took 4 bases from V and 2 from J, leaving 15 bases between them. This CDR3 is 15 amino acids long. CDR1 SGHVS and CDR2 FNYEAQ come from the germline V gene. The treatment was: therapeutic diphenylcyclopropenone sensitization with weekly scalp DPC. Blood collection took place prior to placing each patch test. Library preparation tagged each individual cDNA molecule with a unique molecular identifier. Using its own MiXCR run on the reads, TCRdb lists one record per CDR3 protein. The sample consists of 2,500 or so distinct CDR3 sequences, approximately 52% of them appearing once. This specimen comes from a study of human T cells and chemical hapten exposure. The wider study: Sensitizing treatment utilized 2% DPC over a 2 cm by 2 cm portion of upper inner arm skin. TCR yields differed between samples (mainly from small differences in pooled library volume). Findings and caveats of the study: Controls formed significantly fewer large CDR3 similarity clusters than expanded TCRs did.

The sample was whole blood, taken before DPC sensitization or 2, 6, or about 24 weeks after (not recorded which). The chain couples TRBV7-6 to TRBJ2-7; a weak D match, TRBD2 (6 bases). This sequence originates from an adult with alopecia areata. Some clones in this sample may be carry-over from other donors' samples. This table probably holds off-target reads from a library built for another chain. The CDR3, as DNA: TGTGCCAGCAGCTCCGGGGCAGGAGGGGCCTACGAGCAGTACTTC. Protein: CASSSGAGGAYEQYF. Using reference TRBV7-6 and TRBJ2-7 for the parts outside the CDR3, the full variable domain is GAGVSQSPRYKVTKRGQDVALRCDPISGHVSLYWYRQALGQGPEFLTYFNYEAQQDKSGLPNDRFSAERPEGSISTLTIQRTEQRDSAMYRCASSSGAGGAYEQYFGPGTRLTVT.